These T cell receptor beta chains were read from a single sample in a study of graft-versus-host responses after intestinal transplantation. TCRdb keeps only in-frame clones here, not all; method: immunoSEQ multiplex PCR. Here the sample spans approximately 58,000 clones, around 90% being singletons. The input for sequencing was PBMCs, taken 26 days after transplant. The receptors were gathered from a human patient who received an intestinal transplant, so some T cells may come from the graft donor. Both conserved end residues are part of each CDR3. The D gene is left open where the match is weak. Only some rows state a clone size, as once, few, many or a class for expanded clones.

j_call	clone_size	d_call	cdr3_length	v_call	cdr3_nt	cdr3_aa
TRBJ1-1	.	TRBD1	14	TRBV6-1	TGTGCCAGCAGGACCACAGGGGACATTACTGAAGCTTTCTTT	CASRTTGDITEAFF
TRBJ1-1	.	.	15	TRBV5-1	TGCGCCAGCAGCTCCAGGGGTGCCCAGAACACTGAAGCTTTCTTT	CASSSRGAQNTEAFF
TRBJ1-1	.	.	13	TRBV5-1	TGCGCCAGCAGCTTGGCAGGGTACACTGAAGCTTTCTTT	CASSLAGYTEAFF
TRBJ2-3	.	.	14	TRBV7-2	TGTGCCAGCAGCTTAGCGGTGGAGGGGGATACGCAGTATTTT	CASSLAVEGDTQYF
TRBJ1-2	medium-sized	TRBD1	14	TRBV19	TGTGCCAGTAGTGACCGGGACAGGGCCTATGGCTACACCTTC	CASSDRDRAYGYTF
TRBJ2-7	.	TRBD2	17	TRBV5-4	TGTGCCAGCAGCTCGCCTGGGGGGGGGTCGAGCTCCTACGAGCAGTACTTC	CASSSPGGGSSSYEQYF
TRBJ1-3	.	TRBD1	16	TRBV5-1	TGCGCCAGCGTGTGGAGGGACAGGTCATCTGGAAACACCATATATTTT	CASVWRDRSSGNTIYF
TRBJ1-2	.	.	15	TRBV19	TGTGCCAGTAGTACCCCAGGAAGGTCCCTCTATGGCTACACCTTC	CASSTPGRSLYGYTF
TRBJ2-1	.	.	11	TRBV4-1	TGCGCCAGCAGCCTAGACGGGGAGCAGTTCTTC	CASSLDGEQFF
TRBJ1-1	.	TRBD1	17	TRBV30	TGTGCCTGGAGTAGAGGACAGGGGCGGAATAGGAGGACTGAAGCTTTCTTT	CAWSRGQGRNRRTEAFF
TRBJ1-5	.	TRBD1	16	TRBV28	TGTGCCAGCAGTCCCACGCCAGGGGGCGGAGAGCAGCCCCAGCATTTT	CASSPTPGGGEQPQHF
TRBJ2-5	.	TRBD1	13	TRBV2	TGTGCCAGACAGGGGCGAGGGCAAGAGACCCAGTACTTC	CARQGRGQETQYF
TRBJ1-4	.	.	14	TRBV6-1	TGTGCCAGCAGTGGCGGGGGCGATAATGAAAAACTGTTTTTT	CASSGGGDNEKLFF
TRBJ2-2	.	.	14	TRBV28	TGTGCCAGCAGTTTGGTAGGAGGGCCCGGGGAGCTGTTTTTT	CASSLVGGPGELFF
TRBJ1-2	.	.	13	TRBV28	TGTGCCAGCAGTACGACAGCTAACTATGGCTACACCTTC	CASSTTANYGYTF
TRBJ2-7	.	TRBD1	15	TRBV27	TGTGCCAGCAGGAAGACAGGGGGTATAATCTACGAGCAGTACTTC	CASRKTGGIIYEQYF
TRBJ2-5	once	.	14	TRBV5-4	TGTGCCAGCAGCTCCAGGGGGGCCTCGGAGACCCAGTACTTC	CASSSRGASETQYF
TRBJ2-2	.	.	17	TRBV11-3	TGTGCCAGCAGCCCCCCCCGGTGGGCTACTGACACCGGGGAGCTGTTTTTT	CASSPPRWATDTGELFF
TRBJ1-3	.	.	16	TRBV4-1	TGCGCCAGCAGCCAAATACAGCGGAGCTCTGGAAACACCATATATTTT	CASSQIQRSSGNTIYF
TRBJ2-5	.	.	16	TRBV9	TGTGCCAGCAGCCCAACGGGAGTCGGGCCCCAAGAGACCCAGTACTTC	CASSPTGVGPQETQYF
TRBJ2-2	.	TRBD1	15	TRBV7-9	TGTGCCAGCAGCCCCGACAGGGGGAACACCGGGGAGCTGTTTTTT	CASSPDRGNTGELFF
TRBJ1-1	once	.	17	TRBV5-1	TGCGCCAGCAGCTTGCGGCCCAATTGGGGGGAGAACACTGAAGCTTTCTTT	CASSLRPNWGENTEAFF
TRBJ2-1	once	.	16	TRBV4-1	TGCGCCAGCAGCTTACGTCGAGGAAGCTCCTACAATGAGCAGTTCTTC	CASSLRRGSSYNEQFF
TRBJ2-5	.	TRBD2	15	TRBV2	TGTGCCAGTCAAGCGGGGGCCGGGCCTCAAGAGACCCAGTACTTC	CASQAGAGPQETQYF
TRBJ2-3	.	TRBD2	15	TRBV2	TGTGCCAGCAGTCCTCTAGCGGGGGGGGCAGATACGCAGTATTTT	CASSPLAGGADTQYF
TRBJ2-5	.	TRBD2	14	TRBV5-1	TGCGCCAGCAGCTTGGACGGGGGGGGTGAGACCCAGTACTTC	CASSLDGGGETQYF
TRBJ2-7	.	.	17	TRBV7-2	TGTGCCAGCAGCCCGTCGTCTATCGGGACTCTCTCCTACGAGCAGTACTTC	CASSPSSIGTLSYEQYF
TRBJ2-7	once	.	14	TRBV10-3	TGTGCCATCAGTGATCGGCAGGGCACCTACGAGCAGTACTTC	CAISDRQGTYEQYF